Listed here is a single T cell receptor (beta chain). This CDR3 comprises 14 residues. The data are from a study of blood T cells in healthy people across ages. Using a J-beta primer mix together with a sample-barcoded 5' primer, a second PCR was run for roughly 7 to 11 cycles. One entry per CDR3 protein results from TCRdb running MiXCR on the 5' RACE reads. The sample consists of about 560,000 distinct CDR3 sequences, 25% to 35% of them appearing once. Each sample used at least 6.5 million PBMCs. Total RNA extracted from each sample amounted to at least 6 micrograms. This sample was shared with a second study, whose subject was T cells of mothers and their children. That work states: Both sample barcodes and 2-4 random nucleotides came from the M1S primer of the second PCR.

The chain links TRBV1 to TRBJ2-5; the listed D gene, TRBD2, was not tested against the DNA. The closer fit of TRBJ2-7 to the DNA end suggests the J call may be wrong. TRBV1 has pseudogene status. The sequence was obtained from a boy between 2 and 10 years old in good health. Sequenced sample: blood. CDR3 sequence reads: CTSSHTRQNYEQYF. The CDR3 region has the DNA TGCACCAGCAGCCACACTAGGCAGAACTACGAGCAGTACTTC.